This record concerns one T cell receptor beta chain sequence. The source of the sample is a study of blood T cell repertoires in COVID-19. As for the study in general: Acute and convalescent COVID-19 samples came from the United States, Italy and Spain. T cells, B-cell-depleted T cells, or PBMCs provided the cDNA or gDNA that served as material.

Per the original data handling: Amplification from reference gene primers served as the basis for estimated nucleated cell counts. Repertoires were generated with immunoSEQ multiplex PCR, while TCRdb's copy carries only in-frame clones and drops some. That table supplies the V and J calls and clone size; D and trimming were determined from the DNA. The data hold fewer than 350,000 clones, with 85% to 90% observed a single time. Trimming took 4 bases from V and 2 from J; bases not matched to a gene: 6. Germline lookup yields CDR1 SGHDT and CDR2 YYEEEE. The CDR3 length is 15 residues. The receptor was derived from a man aged 35 to 55 with acute or convalescent COVID-19. The rearrangement uses TRBV5-6 and TRBJ2-1; TRBD1 agrees at 7 bases. Sequencing was carried out using peripheral blood. CDR3 region: CASSPGTVPYNEQFF. CDR3 nucleotides: TGTGCCAGCAGCCCCGGGACAGTCCCCTACAATGAGCAGTTCTTC.